The 23 T cell receptor beta chains below were found in one sample sequenced in a study of shared clonotypes between healthy human individuals. CD45RO-negative cells were positively selected for CCR7, leaving out terminally differentiated effector memory CD45RA+ cells. TCRdb's copy holds only in-frame clones and misses some; the assay was immunoSEQ multiplex PCR. Of over 2 million clones listed, less than 95% were seen once; the top ten hold 0.9% to 1.4%. Material: naive CD8+ T cells sorted from blood. The receptors shown here come from a young man in good health.

The chain combines TRBV4-1 with TRBJ1-5; D gene ambiguous. CDR3 length: 13 residues. CDR1 and CDR2 (germline): MGHRA, YSYEKL. V was shortened by 3 bases and J by 3 bases, with 6 bases between the two germline ends. The CDR3 loop is CASSHQDNQPQHF. The DNA of the CDR3 is TGCGCCAGCAGCCACCAGGACAATCAGCCCCAGCATTTT.

Regarding this clone: Other DNA sequences in this sample translate to the same CDR3. The V gene is TRBV9, the J gene TRBJ1-3, with D possibly matching TRBD1 (6 bases). Per the germline V gene, CDR1 is SGDLS and CDR2 is YYNGEE. This CDR3 region has 14 residues. V shed 0 bases and J shed 2 bases, with 6 bases lying between them. The CDR3 coding sequence is TGTGCCAGCAGCGTAGGGGGGCCTGGAAACACCATATATTTT. Its protein is CASSVGGPGNTIYF.

This chain uses TRBV4-3 with TRBJ1-5; the D gene is possibly TRBD1 (6 bases). The CDR3 totals 13 residues. In germline, CDR1 is LGHNA, CDR2 YSLEER. V was cut by 0 bases and J by 7 bases, with 7 bases left in between. The CDR3 is CASSQEGGQPQHF. The CDR3 bases are TGCGCCAGCAGCCAAGAAGGGGGGCAGCCCCAGCATTTT.

This clone turned up a few times. This sequence joins TRBV19 and TRBJ2-2; D remains ambiguous. Germline lookup yields CDR1 LNHDA and CDR2 SQIVND (reference sequence). This CDR3 is 14 amino acids long. The ends were cut back, 4 bases at V and 0 bases at J, with 6 bases in the middle. The CDR3 region is CASSNRANTGELFF. In nucleotides, the CDR3 is TGTGCCAGTAGTAACCGGGCGAACACCGGGGAGCTGTTTTTT.

A note on this clone: This sample includes further DNA sequences coding for the same CDR3. This chain connects TRBV5-1 to TRBJ1-2, with D unresolved. The CDR3 is 11 residues long. The germline CDR1 and CDR2 sequences are SGHRS and YFSETQ. Trimming stripped 3 bases from V and 4 bases from J, with 4 bases between. The CDR3 reads CASSYGYGYTF. As DNA, the CDR3 is TGCGCCAGCAGCTATGGCTATGGCTACACCTTC.

The table lists this clone with a count of one. The V and J genes are TRBV30 and TRBJ2-7; 7 bases are a match to TRBD2. The CDR3 is made up of 12 amino acids. V dropped 4 bases and J dropped 4; count of bases not matched to a gene: 4. Germline loops: CDR1 GTSNPN, CDR2 SVGIG (reference sequence). The DNA of the CDR3 is TGTGCCTGGACAGACGGGGGGTACGAGCAGTACTTC. Residues: CAWTDGGYEQYF.

The J gene is TRBJ1-5, the V gene TRBV27; 9 bases map to TRBD1. J gave up 6 bases and V 9 bases, and 18 bases lay outside the gene matches. The germline CDR1 and CDR2 sequences are MNHEY and SMNVEV (reference sequence). This CDR3 region has 17 residues. The CDR3 is CASNSRDRVLAGQPQHF. The CDR3 DNA reads as TGTGCCAGTAACTCCCGGGACAGGGTTTTAGCAGGTCAGCCCCAGCATTTT.

For this clone: This specimen includes other DNA sequences encoding the same CDR3. The V call is TRBV10-3, the J call TRBJ2-7, with D hard to call. Trimming took 0 bases from V and 7 from J, leaving 4 bases between them. Germline values: CDR1 ENHRY, CDR2 SYGVKD. The CDR3 runs 11 residues. The CDR3 sequence: CAISESTEQYF. For the CDR3, the DNA is TGTGCCATCAGTGAGTCGACTGAGCAGTACTTC.

This rearrangement joins TRBV7-9 to TRBJ1-5, with a possible D match to TRBD1 (5 bases). The V end lost 6 bases, the J end lost 5 bases, and 23 bases lay between the germline ends. The CDR3 runs 17 residues. CDR1 and CDR2 (germline): SEHNR, FQNEAQ (reference sequence). The CDR3: CASSLSMESLTDQPQHF. The CDR3 bases are TGTGCCAGCAGTCTTAGTATGGAATCTCTGACAGATCAGCCCCAGCATTTT.

The V call is TRBV5-5, the J call TRBJ1-5, with TRBD1 matching over 12 bases. J lost 2 bases, V lost 4 bases, and 10 bases had no gene match. There are 18 residues in the CDR3. CDR1 and CDR2 from the germline V gene are SGHKS and YYEKEE (reference sequence). The CDR3 sequence is CASSQGTGGFLGNQPQHF. The CDR3 DNA sequence: TGTGCCAGCAGCCAGGGGACAGGGGGCTTTTTGGGCAATCAGCCCCAGCATTTT.

The V call is TRBV4-1, the J call TRBJ2-7, with D uncertain. Germline V gene sequence: CDR1 MGHRA, CDR2 YSYEKL. This CDR3 contains 13 residues. Trimming cost V 0 bases and J 3 bases, with 6 bases left between them. Here the CDR3 reads CASSQDHLYEQYF. In DNA, the CDR3 is TGCGCCAGCAGCCAAGATCACCTCTACGAGCAGTACTTC.

The rearrangement uses TRBV7-9 and TRBJ2-3; D is ambiguous. Per germline, CDR1 SEHNR and CDR2 FQNEAQ (reference sequence). Trimming cost V 1 base and J 1 base, with 9 bases left between them. The length of the CDR3 is 15 residues. The CDR3 DNA reads TGTGCCAGCAGCTTAGTCGACCGCGGCACAGATACGCAGTATTTT. Residues: CASSLVDRGTDTQYF.

The gene calls are TRBV6-5 and TRBJ2-7; 7 nucleotides align to TRBD1. The CDR3 has 14 residues. CDR1 is MNHEY and CDR2 is SVGAGI in the germline V gene. With V trimmed by 2 bases and J by 3 bases, 4 bases remained unmatched. The chain's CDR3 is CASSYGTVNYEQYF. For the CDR3, the DNA is TGTGCCAGCAGTTACGGGACAGTTAACTACGAGCAGTACTTC.

DNA of the CDR3: TGTGCCAGCAGTTCCTCGGGGTCGGCCGAGCAGTACTTC. Protein product: CASSSSGSAEQYF. The chain employs TRBV6-5 and TRBJ2-7, with D maybe TRBD2 (5 bases). Germline V lookup: CDR1 MNHEY, CDR2 SVGAGI. V gave up 4 bases and J gave up 6 bases, with 13 bases separating them. This CDR3 spans 13 amino acids.

The genes are TRBV25-1 and TRBJ1-1; TRBD1 matches at 7 bases. Trimming cost V 3 bases and J 1 base; bases outside gene matches: 8. CDR1 and CDR2 from the germline V gene are MGHDK and SYGVNS. The CDR3 has 16 residues. The DNA for the CDR3 is TGTGCCAGCAGTGATGAGGGGGCGAAAGGGAACACTGAAGCTTTCTTT. This encodes CASSDEGAKGNTEAFF.

The V call is TRBV4-3, the J call TRBJ1-3; no clear D gene. The CDR3 contains 15 residues. Germline-derived CDR1 and CDR2 are LGHNA and YSLEER. V lost 0 bases to trimming and J lost 4 bases, with 10 bases between them. The CDR3 loop reads CASSQDIGVGNTIYF. In DNA form, the CDR3 reads TGCGCCAGCAGCCAAGATATTGGGGTCGGAAACACCATATATTTT.

Comment on this clone: The germline gene is not matched at one end of the junction; a read error may be the cause. The chain recombines TRBV4-1 with TRBJ1-1, with D tentatively TRBD1 (5 bases). The CDR3 runs to 13 residues. Germline V CDR1 and CDR2: MGHRA, YSYEKL. The CDR3 loop reads CASSLTGASESFF. CDR3 nucleotide sequence: TGCGCCAGCAGCCTCACCGGGGCTTCTGAATCTTTCTTT.

This sequence joins TRBV27 and TRBJ1-5; D unresolved. Germline CDR1 MNHEY, CDR2 SMNVEV (reference sequence). This CDR3 contains 15 residues. The V gene lost 4 bases and the J gene lost 6 bases, with 16 bases spanning the gap. The CDR3 sequence: CASSSDGSAGQPQHF. The CDR3 DNA is TGTGCCAGCAGTTCAGATGGATCCGCGGGTCAGCCCCAGCATTTT.

The CDR3 nucleotides are TGTGCCAGCAGTATCCTCACTGAAGCTTTCTTT. Its translation: CASSILTEAFF. The chain couples TRBV6-6 to TRBJ1-1; no firm D call. Germline loops: CDR1 MNHNY, CDR2 SVGAGI (reference sequence). V gave up 5 bases and J gave up 4 bases, with 5 bases separating them. The CDR3 covers 11 residues.

The J gene is TRBJ2-5, the V gene TRBV29-1; D may be TRBD2 (5 bases). V was pared by 1 base and J by 10 bases, with 10 bases between. The CDR3 is made up of 11 amino acids. From germline, CDR1 is SQVTM and CDR2 ANQGSEA. Here the CDR3 DNA reads TGCAGCGTTGAAGGTACAGAGGGCCAGTACTTC. This translates into CSVEGTEGQYF.

In regard to this clone: This CDR3 is also generated by other DNA sequences in the sample. The J gene is TRBJ2-7, the V gene TRBV19; TRBD2 aligns across 8 bases. The V segment lost 1 base and the J segment 3 bases; nucleotides outside the gene matches: 5. The CDR3 is 15 residues long. Germline V lookup: CDR1 LNHDA, CDR2 SQIVND (reference sequence). The CDR3, as DNA: TGTGCCAGTAGTATAGGACTAGCGTCTAGCTACGAGCAGTACTTC. Protein: CASSIGLASSYEQYF.

The chain has TRBV19 and TRBJ2-4; D might be TRBD2 (6 bases). The CDR3 sequence is 15 residues long. Per the germline V gene, CDR1 is LNHDA and CDR2 is SQIVND (reference sequence). Trimming took 3 bases from V and 0 from J, leaving 9 bases between them. CDR3 in DNA: TGTGCCAGTAGTATTGGCGGGATAGCCAAAAACATTCAGTACTTC. Its protein product is CASSIGGIAKNIQYF.

This chain joins TRBV30 and TRBJ2-3; TRBD1 is a possible D gene (6 bases). Germline V lookup: CDR1 GTSNPN, CDR2 SVGIG (reference sequence). V was cut by 4 bases and J by 4 bases, with 12 bases left in between. The CDR3 spans 13 residues. CDR3 sequence (DNA): TGTGCCTGGACCCGAAGGGGGTCAGATACGCAGTATTTT. Translation gives CAWTRRGSDTQYF.